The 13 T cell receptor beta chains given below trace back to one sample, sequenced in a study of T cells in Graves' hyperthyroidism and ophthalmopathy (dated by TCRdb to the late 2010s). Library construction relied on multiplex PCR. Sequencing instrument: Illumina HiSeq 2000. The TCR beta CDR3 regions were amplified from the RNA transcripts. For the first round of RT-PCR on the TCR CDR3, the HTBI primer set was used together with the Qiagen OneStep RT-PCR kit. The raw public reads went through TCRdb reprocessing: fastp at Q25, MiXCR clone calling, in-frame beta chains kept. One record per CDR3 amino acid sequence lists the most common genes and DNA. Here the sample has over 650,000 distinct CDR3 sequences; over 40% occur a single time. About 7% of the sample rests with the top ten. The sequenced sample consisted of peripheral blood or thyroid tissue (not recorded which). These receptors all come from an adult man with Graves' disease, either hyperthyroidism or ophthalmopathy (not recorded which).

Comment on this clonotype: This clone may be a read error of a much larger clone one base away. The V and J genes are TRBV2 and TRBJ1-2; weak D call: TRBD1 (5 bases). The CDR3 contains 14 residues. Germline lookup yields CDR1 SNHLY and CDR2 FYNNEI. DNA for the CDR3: TGTGCCCGCAGTGAAGGTCACAGGCAGGGTGGCTACACCTTC. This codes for CARSEGHRQGGYTF.

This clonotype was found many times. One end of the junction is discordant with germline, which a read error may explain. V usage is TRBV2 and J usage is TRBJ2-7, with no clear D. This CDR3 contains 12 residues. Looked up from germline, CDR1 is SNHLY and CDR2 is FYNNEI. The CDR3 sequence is CASRDGSYEQYF. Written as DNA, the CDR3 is TGTGCCAGCAGGGACGGGTCCTATGAGCAGTACTTC.

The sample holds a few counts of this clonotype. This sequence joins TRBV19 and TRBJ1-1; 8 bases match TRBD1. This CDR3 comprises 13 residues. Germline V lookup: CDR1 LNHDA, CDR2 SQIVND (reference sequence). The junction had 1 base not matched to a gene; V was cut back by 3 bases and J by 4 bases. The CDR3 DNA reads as TGTGCCAGTAGTATTGACAGGGGCACTGAAGCTTTCTTT. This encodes CASSIDRGTEAFF.

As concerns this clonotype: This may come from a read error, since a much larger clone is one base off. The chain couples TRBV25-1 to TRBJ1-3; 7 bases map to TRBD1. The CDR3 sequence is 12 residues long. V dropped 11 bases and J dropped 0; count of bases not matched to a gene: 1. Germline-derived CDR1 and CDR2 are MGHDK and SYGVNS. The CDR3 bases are TGTGCCGGGACAGCCTCTGGAAACACCATATATTTT. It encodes CAGTASGNTIYF.

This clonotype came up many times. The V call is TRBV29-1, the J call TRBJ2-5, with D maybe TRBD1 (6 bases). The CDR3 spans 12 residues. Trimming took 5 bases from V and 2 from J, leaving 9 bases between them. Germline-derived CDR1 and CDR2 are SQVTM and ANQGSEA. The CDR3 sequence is CSVTTGQETQYF. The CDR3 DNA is TGCAGCGTTACTACAGGGCAAGAGACCCAGTACTTC. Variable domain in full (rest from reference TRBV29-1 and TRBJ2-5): SAVISQKPSRDICQRGTSLTIQCQVDSQVTMMFWYRQQPGQSLTLIATANQGSEATYESGFVIDKFPISRPNLTFSTLTVSNMSPEDSSIYLCSVTTGQETQYFGPGTRLLVL.

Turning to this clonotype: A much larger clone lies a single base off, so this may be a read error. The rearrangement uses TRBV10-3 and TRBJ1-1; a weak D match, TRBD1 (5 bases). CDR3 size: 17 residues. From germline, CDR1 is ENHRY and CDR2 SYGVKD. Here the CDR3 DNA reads TGTGCCATCAATGAGGCCAGACGACAGACCCTGAACACTGAAGCTTTCTTT. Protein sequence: CAINEARRQTLNTEAFF.

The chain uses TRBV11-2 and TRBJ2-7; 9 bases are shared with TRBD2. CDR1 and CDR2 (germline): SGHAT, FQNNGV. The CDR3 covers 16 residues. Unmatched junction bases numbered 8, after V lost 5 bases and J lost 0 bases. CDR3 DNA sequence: TGTGCCAGCAGCCTGCGAGGAGCGGGAGGCTCCTACGAGCAGTACTTC. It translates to CASSLRGAGGSYEQYF.

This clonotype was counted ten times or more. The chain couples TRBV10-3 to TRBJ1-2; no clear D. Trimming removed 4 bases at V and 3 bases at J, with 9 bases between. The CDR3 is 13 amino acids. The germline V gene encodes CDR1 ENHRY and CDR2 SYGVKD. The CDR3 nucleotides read TGTGCCATCAGTGGACAAGTTGACTATGGCTACACCTTC. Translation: CAISGQVDYGYTF.

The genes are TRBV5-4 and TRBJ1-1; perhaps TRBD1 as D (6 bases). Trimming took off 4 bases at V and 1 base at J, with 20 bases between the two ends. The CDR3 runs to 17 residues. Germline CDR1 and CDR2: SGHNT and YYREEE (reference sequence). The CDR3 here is CASSLHRQEFSNTEAFF. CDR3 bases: TGTGCCAGCAGCCTCCACCGACAGGAATTCTCGAACACTGAAGCTTTCTTT.

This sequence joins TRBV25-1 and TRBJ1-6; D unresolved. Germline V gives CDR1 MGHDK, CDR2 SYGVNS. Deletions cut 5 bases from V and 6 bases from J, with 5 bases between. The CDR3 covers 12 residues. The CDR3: CASSFINSPLHF. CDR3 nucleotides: TGTGCCAGCAGTTTTATTAATTCACCCCTCCACTTT.

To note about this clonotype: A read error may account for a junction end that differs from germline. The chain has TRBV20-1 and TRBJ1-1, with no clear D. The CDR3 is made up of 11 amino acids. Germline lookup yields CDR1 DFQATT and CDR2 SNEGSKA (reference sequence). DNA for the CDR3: TGCAGTGCTAGATCGAGCACTAAAGCTTTCTTT. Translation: CSARSSTKAFF.

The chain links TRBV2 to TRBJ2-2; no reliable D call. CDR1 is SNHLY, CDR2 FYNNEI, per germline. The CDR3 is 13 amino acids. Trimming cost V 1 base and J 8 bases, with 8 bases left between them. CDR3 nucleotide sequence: TGTGCCAGCAGTGAAGGATTTCGAGGGGAGCTGTTTTTT. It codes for CASSEGFRGELFF.

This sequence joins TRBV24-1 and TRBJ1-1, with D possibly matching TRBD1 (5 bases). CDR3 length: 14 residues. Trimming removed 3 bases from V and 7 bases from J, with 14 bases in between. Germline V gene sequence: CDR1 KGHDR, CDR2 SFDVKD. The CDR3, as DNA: TGTGCCACCAGTGATCCGGGACGCCACGATGAAGCTTTCTTT. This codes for CATSDPGRHDEAFF.